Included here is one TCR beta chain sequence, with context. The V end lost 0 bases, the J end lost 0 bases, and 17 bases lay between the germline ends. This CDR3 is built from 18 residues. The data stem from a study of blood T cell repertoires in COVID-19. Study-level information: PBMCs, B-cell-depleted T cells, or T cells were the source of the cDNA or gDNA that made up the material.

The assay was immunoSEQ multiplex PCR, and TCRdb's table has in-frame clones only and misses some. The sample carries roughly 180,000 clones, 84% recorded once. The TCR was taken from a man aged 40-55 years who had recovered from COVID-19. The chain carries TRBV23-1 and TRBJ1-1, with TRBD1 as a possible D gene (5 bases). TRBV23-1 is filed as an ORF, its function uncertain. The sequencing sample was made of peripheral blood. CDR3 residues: CASSQSWAEGPMNTEAFF. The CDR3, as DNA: TGCGCCAGCAGTCAATCGTGGGCGGAGGGGCCCATGAACACTGAAGCTTTCTTT.